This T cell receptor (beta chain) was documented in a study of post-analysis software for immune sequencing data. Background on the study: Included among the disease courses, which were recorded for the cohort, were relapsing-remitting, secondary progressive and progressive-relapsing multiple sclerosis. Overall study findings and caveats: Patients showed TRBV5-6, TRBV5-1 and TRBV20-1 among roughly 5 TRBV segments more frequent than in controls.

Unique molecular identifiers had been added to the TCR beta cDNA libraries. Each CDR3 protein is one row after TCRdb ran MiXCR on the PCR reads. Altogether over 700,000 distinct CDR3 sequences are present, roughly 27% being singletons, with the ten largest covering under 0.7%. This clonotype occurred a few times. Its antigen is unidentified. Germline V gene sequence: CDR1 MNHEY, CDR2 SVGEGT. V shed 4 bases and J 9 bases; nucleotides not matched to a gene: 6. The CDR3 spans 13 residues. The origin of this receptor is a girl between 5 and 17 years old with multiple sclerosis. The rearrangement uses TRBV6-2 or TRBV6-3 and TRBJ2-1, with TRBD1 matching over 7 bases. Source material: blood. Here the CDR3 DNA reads TGTGCCAGCAGTTTGGGACCAGGGGGTGAGCAGTTCTTC. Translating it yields CASSLGPGGEQFF.